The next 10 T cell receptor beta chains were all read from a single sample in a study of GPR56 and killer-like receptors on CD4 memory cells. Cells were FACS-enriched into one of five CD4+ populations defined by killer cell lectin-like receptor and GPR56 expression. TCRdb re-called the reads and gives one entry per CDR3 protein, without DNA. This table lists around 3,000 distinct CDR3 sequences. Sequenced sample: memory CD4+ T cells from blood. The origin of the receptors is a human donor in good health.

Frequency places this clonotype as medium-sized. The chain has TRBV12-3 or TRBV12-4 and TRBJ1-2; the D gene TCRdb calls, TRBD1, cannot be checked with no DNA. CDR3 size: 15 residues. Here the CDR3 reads CASSLGQGRRDGYTF.

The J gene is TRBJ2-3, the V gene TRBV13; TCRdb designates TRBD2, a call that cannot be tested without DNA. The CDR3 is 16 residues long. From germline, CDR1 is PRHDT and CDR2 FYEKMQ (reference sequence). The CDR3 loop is CASSFYRGGPTDTQYF.

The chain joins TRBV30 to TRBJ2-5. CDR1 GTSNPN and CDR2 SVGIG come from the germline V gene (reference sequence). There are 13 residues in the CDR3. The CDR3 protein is CAWSGSLQETQYF.

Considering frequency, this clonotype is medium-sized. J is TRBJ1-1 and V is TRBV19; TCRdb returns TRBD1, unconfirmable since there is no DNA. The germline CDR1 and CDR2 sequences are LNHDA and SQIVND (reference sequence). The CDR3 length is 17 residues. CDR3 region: CASSTRHSTVMNTEAFF.

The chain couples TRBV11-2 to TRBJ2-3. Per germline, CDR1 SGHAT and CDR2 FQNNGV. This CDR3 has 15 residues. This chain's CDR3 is CASSLLYSSTDTQYF.

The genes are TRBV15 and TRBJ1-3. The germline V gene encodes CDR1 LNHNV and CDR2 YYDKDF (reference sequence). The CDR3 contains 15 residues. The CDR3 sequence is CATSKRAFSGNTIYF.

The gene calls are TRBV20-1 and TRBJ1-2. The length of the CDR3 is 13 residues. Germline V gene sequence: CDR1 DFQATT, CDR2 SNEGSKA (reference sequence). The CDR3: CSARDPPRYGYTF.

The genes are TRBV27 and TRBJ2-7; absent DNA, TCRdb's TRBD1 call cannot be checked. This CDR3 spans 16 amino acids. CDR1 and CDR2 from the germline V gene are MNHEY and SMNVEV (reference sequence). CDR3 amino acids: CASSPRGGSSSYEQYF.

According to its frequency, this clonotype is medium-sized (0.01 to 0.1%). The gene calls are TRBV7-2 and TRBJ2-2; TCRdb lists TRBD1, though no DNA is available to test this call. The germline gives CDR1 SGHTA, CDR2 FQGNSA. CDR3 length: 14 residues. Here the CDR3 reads CASRTGGGTGELFF.

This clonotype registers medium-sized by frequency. The CDR3: CASSLRSRNTGELFF. The chain combines TRBV5-4 with TRBJ2-2; no DNA is available, so the TRBD1 call from TCRdb remains unchecked. The CDR3 loop spans 15 amino acids. Germline-derived CDR1 and CDR2 are SGHNT and YYREEE (reference sequence).